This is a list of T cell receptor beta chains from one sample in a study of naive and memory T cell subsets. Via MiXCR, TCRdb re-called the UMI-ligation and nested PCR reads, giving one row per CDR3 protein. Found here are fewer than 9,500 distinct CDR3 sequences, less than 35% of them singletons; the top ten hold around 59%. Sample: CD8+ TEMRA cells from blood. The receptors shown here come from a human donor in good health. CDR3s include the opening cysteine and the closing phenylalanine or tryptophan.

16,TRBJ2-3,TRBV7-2,CASSLFDFGPTDTQYF
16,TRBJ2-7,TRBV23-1,CASSQLGRPLAYEQYF
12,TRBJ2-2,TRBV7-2,CASSLGTGELFF
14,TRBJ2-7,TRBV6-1,CASSEEREDREQYF
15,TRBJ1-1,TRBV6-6,CASSITTAMNTEAFF
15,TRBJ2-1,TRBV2,CASSLGLARYNEQFF
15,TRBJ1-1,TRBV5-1,CASSWMTGGLGEAFF
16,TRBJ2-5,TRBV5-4,CASSPGIAGYQETQYF
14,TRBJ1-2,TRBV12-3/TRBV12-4,CASSLGGEGYGYTF
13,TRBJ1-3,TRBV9,CASSVDSGNTIYF
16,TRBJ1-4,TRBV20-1,CSARARKGKRDEKLFF
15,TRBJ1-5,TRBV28,CASTIGQGFNQPQHF
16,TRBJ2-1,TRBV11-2,CASSTSGGPPYNEQFF
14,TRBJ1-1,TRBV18,CATSPQGANTEAFF
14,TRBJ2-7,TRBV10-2,CASSELAGAYEQYF
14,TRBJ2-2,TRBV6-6,CASSFRDRVGELFF
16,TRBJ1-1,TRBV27,CASSLHVSRQNTEAFF
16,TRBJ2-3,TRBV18,CASSPPTSGRTDTQYF
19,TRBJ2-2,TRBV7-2,CAIHLDSVGLAGVVGELFF
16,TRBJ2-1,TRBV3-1,CASSQDHLGAYNEQFF
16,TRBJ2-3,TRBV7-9,CASQGVWDPSTDTQYF
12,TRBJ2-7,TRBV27,CASSTQGYEQYF
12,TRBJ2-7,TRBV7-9,CASSLTGPEQYF
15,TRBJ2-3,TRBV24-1,CATSSYSGDPDTQYF
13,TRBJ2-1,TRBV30,CACTSGNYNEQFF
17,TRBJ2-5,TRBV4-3,CASSQDLAGVGRETQYF
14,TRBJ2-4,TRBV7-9,CASSLQDGMNIQYF
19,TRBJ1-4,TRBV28,CASSSNAPGPSVEDEKLFF
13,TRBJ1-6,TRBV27,CASSPTYNSPLHF
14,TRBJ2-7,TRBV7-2,CASSLAGGLDEQYF
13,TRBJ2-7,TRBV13,CASSLLAANEQYF
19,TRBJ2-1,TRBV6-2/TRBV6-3,CASSYPTSGATSSYNEQFF
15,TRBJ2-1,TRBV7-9,CASSPGDTTYNEQFF
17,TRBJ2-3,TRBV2,CASSEEGTSDSTDTQYF
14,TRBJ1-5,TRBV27,CASSQTGYNQPQHF
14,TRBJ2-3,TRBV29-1,CSVVASGGTDTQYF
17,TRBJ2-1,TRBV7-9,CASSFESATSSYNEQFF
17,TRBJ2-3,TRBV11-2,CASSLESGWYGTDTQYF
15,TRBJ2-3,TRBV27,CASSLIWGHIATQYF
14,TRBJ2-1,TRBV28,CASGPGGKNNEQFF
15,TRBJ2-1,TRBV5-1,CASSFYHSSYNEQFF
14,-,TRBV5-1,CASKPSGGADTQHF